These 20 T cell receptor beta chains came from one sample sequenced in a study of blood T cell repertoires in COVID-19. The data were produced by immunoSEQ multiplex PCR, yet TCRdb's version contains in-frame clones alone and is incomplete. Among under 95,000 clones listed, about 80% were seen once. The sequencing sample was made of peripheral blood. Source of these receptors: a man aged 55 to 70 with active or convalescent COVID-19.

J is TRBJ2-1 and V is TRBV19, with a weak D call TRBD2 (6 bases). The germline V and J ends were trimmed by 4 bases and 4 bases, with 14 bases remaining between them. The germline gives CDR1 LNHDA, CDR2 SQIVND (reference sequence). This CDR3 comprises 15 residues. The CDR3 loop is CASSTARGGYNEQFF. The CDR3 region has the DNA TGTGCCAGTAGTACTGCTAGAGGAGGGTACAATGAGCAGTTCTTC.

This chain links TRBV2 with TRBJ1-3; 7 nucleotides match TRBD1. With 9 bases clipped from V and 4 bases from J, the junction kept 6 bases outside the gene matches. This CDR3 is 13 amino acids long. Looked up from germline, CDR1 is SNHLY and CDR2 is FYNNEI. Written as DNA, the CDR3 is TGTGCCAGTCGGGACAGCTACGGAAACACCATATATTTT. It is translated as CASRDSYGNTIYF. Based on the CDR3 plus reference TRBV2 and TRBJ1-3, the full variable domain is EPEVTQTPSHQVTQMGQEVILRCVPISNHLYFYWYRQILGQKVEFLVSFYNNEISEKSEIFDDQFSVERPDGSNFTLKIRSTKLEDSAMYFCASRDSYGNTIYFGEGSWLTVV.

The CDR3 reads CASSVTATGEGNSPLHF. The CDR3 DNA reads as TGTGCCAGCTCAGTAACGGCAACAGGGGAAGGGAATTCACCCCTCCACTTT. The genes are TRBV18 and TRBJ1-6; 7 bases are shared with TRBD1. The ends lost 5 bases at V and 7 bases at J; junction bases unmatched: 14. Germline V gives CDR1 KGHSH, CDR2 LQKENI. The CDR3 extends over 17 amino acids. Using reference TRBV18 and TRBJ1-6 for the parts outside the CDR3, the full variable domain is NAGVMQNPRHLVRRRGQEARLRCSPMKGHSHVYWYRQLPEEGLKFMVYLQKENIIDESGMPKERFSAEFPKEGPSILRIQQVVRGDSAAYFCASSVTATGEGNSPLHFGNGTRLTVT.

This clone was observed once. This chain joins TRBV13 and TRBJ1-6, with D perhaps matching TRBD1 (6 bases). Between the trimmed V and J ends, which lost 5 bases and 7 bases, there was a span of 9 bases. The CDR3 contains 13 residues. In germline, CDR1 is PRHDT, CDR2 FYEKMQ (reference sequence). The CDR3 DNA follows: TGTGCCAGCAGCGACAGGTCGAATTCACCCCTCCACTTT. Translation: CASSDRSNSPLHF.

The chain recombines TRBV29-1 with TRBJ1-1; 7 bases match TRBD1. Germline values: CDR1 SQVTM, CDR2 ANQGSEA. The CDR3 is made up of 15 amino acids. The ends lost 3 bases at V and 1 base at J; junction bases unmatched: 8. CDR3 amino acids: CSVDRTGMWNTEAFF. The CDR3 nucleotides read TGCAGCGTTGATAGGACAGGTATGTGGAACACTGAAGCTTTCTTT.

The rearrangement links TRBV5-4 to TRBJ2-5, with TRBD1 matching 12 bases. Germline V lookup: CDR1 SGHNT, CDR2 YYREEE (reference sequence). J lost 4 bases, V lost 4 bases, and 2 bases had no gene match. This CDR3 has 14 residues. The CDR3 is CASSRDRGRETQYF. The CDR3 DNA is TGTGCCAGCAGCCGGGACAGGGGGCGAGAGACCCAGTACTTC.

The genes are TRBV4-1 and TRBJ2-2; possible D gene TRBD1, 5 bases. The CDR3 is 16 amino acids. Trimming pared 0 bases from V and 3 bases from J, leaving 11 bases between. From germline, CDR1 is MGHRA and CDR2 YSYEKL. CDR3 region: CASSQESGADTGELFF. DNA of the CDR3: TGCGCCAGCAGCCAAGAAAGTGGGGCCGACACCGGGGAGCTGTTTTTT.

The gene calls are TRBV18 and TRBJ1-2, with a weak D call TRBD1 (5 bases). The germline CDR1 and CDR2 sequences are KGHSH and LQKENI. The CDR3 sequence is 15 residues long. V was cut by 5 bases and J by 4 bases, with 17 bases left in between. The DNA of the CDR3 is TGTGCCAGCTCAGAACTAACCGGGACTACCTATGGCTACACCTTC. This translates into CASSELTGTTYGYTF.

V and J are TRBV28 and TRBJ2-5; 8 bases agree with TRBD1. In germline, CDR1 is MDHEN, CDR2 SYDVKM. The CDR3 sequence is 15 residues long. With 2 bases clipped from V and 1 base from J, the junction kept 3 bases outside the gene matches. The CDR3 sequence is CASSLPGQVQETQYF. The CDR3 DNA sequence: TGTGCCAGCAGTTTACCGGGACAGGTCCAAGAGACCCAGTACTTC.

The chain combines TRBV11-3 with TRBJ2-2; 10 bases match TRBD1. Germline CDR1 and CDR2: SGHNT and YENEEA. After removal of 5 bases from V and 8 bases from J, the junction contained 8 bases not matched to a gene. The CDR3 contains 15 residues. The CDR3 coding sequence is TGTGCCAGCAGCCGACAGGGGGCTTACTCAGGGGAGCTGTTTTTT. Protein: CASSRQGAYSGELFF.

Here the CDR3 reads CASSKLAGSSYEQYF. CDR3 bases: TGTGCCAGCAGCAAATTAGCGGGTAGCTCCTACGAGCAGTACTTC. The rearrangement joins TRBV9 to TRBJ2-7, with 7 bases that match TRBD2. This CDR3 contains 15 residues. The V segment lost 4 bases and the J segment 0 bases; nucleotides outside the gene matches: 7. Germline values: CDR1 SGDLS, CDR2 YYNGEE.

This chain joins TRBV11-2 and TRBJ1-2; no clear D gene. V shed 1 base and J shed 1 base, with 4 bases lying between them. The CDR3 contains 13 residues. Germline CDR1 and CDR2: SGHAT and FQNNGV. As DNA, the CDR3 is TGTGCCAGCAGCTTAGGACTTAACTATGGCTACACCTTC. This translates into CASSLGLNYGYTF.

V and J are TRBV27 and TRBJ1-5; 10 bases line up with TRBD1. The germline CDR1 and CDR2 sequences are MNHEY and SMNVEV (reference sequence). The CDR3 loop spans 13 amino acids. The V segment lost 8 bases and the J segment 5 bases; nucleotides outside the gene matches: 3. This chain's CDR3 is CASRTGGDQPQHF. The CDR3 bases are TGTGCCAGCCGGACAGGGGGGGATCAGCCCCAGCATTTT.

V and J are TRBV27 and TRBJ1-6; no clear D gene. This CDR3 is built from 14 residues. Trimming removed 0 bases from V and 5 bases from J, with 5 bases in between. Germline V lookup: CDR1 MNHEY, CDR2 SMNVEV (reference sequence). The CDR3 loop is CASSLSGNNSPLHF. The CDR3 region has the DNA TGTGCCAGCAGTTTATCTGGCAATAATTCACCCCTCCACTTT.

V gene TRBV5-1 combines with J gene TRBJ2-6, with a weak D call TRBD1 (5 bases). Per germline, CDR1 SGHRS and CDR2 YFSETQ. This CDR3 has 16 residues. Trimming pared 2 bases from V and 3 bases from J, leaving 12 bases between. CDR3 DNA sequence: TGCGCCAGCAGCTTACAGGCGGCTTATGGGGCCAACGTCCTGACTTTC. It codes for CASSLQAAYGANVLTF.

The V gene is TRBV5-1, the J gene TRBJ1-2; maybe TRBD1 (5 bases). CDR3 length equals 14 residues. Germline assignment: CDR1 SGHRS and CDR2 YFSETQ. V shed 3 bases and J shed 0 bases, with 9 bases lying between them. The CDR3 DNA is TGCGCCAGCAGCTCTGCGGGACCTAACTATGGCTACACCTTC. Amino acids: CASSSAGPNYGYTF.

The chain recombines TRBV24-1 with TRBJ2-5; 10 nucleotides match TRBD2. V lost 3 bases to trimming and J lost 4 bases; unmatched junction nucleotides: 7. Germline V CDR1 and CDR2: KGHDR, SFDVKD. There are 16 residues in the CDR3. The CDR3 DNA sequence: TGTGCCACCAGTGATCCTATAGCGGGGGGTCGAGAGACCCAGTACTTC. Translation gives CATSDPIAGGRETQYF.

The J gene is TRBJ1-1, the V gene TRBV11-3; D perhaps matches TRBD1 (5 bases). The V end was cut by 5 bases, the J end by 1 base, with 14 bases between. Germline loops: CDR1 SGHNT, CDR2 YENEEA. This CDR3 is 15 amino acids long. Here the CDR3 reads CASSKRSGSNTEAFF. The CDR3 DNA reads TGTGCCAGCAGCAAAAGGTCAGGGTCGAACACTGAAGCTTTCTTT.

This clone was detected once. The rearrangement links TRBV4-2 to TRBJ1-5, with a possible D match to TRBD1 (5 bases). Per the germline V gene, CDR1 is LGHNA and CDR2 is YNFKEQ. The CDR3 spans 14 residues. V was cut by 2 bases and J by 0 bases, with 5 bases left in between. CDR3 nucleotide sequence: TGTGCCAGCAGCCAACAGGGTAGCAATCAGCCCCAGCATTTT. Its protein product is CASSQQGSNQPQHF.

The chain combines TRBV24-1 with TRBJ1-2; 7 bases align to TRBD1. Germline CDR1 KGHDR, CDR2 SFDVKD. V shed 4 bases, J shed 7 bases, and the junction held 8 bases outside the gene matches. The CDR3 extends over 14 amino acids. The CDR3 nucleotides are TGTGCCACCAGTGACCCCGACAGGGTTGTTGGCTACACCTTC. This translates into CATSDPDRVVGYTF.